A single TCR beta chain is shown here with its context. The germline gene is not matched at one end of the junction; a read error may be the cause. TCR beta cDNA was reverse-transcribed from about 550 ng of total RNA. The reaction used a constant-region primer and ProtoScript II reverse transcriptase. It was through three nested multiplex PCR rounds of slightly modified ARM-PCR that TCR beta libraries arose. Both of the initial two PCR rounds ran for 10 cycles and employed TRBV1-TRBV30 forward primers alongside a C-beta reverse primer. A single record per CDR3 protein comes from TCRdb applying MiXCR to the multiplex PCR reads. Of about 43,000 distinct CDR3 sequences in the sample, around 72% were seen once. Germline lookup yields CDR1 SGHNT and CDR2 YYREEE (reference sequence). There are 15 residues in the CDR3. The data derive from a study of tumor-infiltrating lymphocytes in primary liver carcinoma.

Without any cell sorting, about 20-31 mg of bulk tissue yielded co-extracted RNA and DNA. These patients lived with chronic HBV infection and had never been treated. Each tumor had five separate regions sampled. Tumor samples all exceeded 80% viable tumor cells. V and J are TRBV5-4 and TRBJ1-4, with 7 bases lining up with TRBD1. Sequencing was carried out using liver tumor tissue from sampling region 2. Subset: tumor region T2, inferior pole. The receptor comes from a man aged 35 to 55 with primary liver carcinoma and hepatitis B virus infection. In DNA form, the CDR3 reads TGTGCCAGCAGTTTTACCGGGACAGCAAATGAAATACTGTTTTTT. As protein: CASSFTGTANEILFF.